The 32 T cell receptor beta chains reported below all come from one sample, sequenced in a study of blood T cell repertoires in COVID-19. Only in-frame clones appear in the TCRdb table, and some are missing; sequencing was by immunoSEQ multiplex PCR. The table has roughly 210,000 clones, around four fifths seen once. Sequencing was performed on peripheral blood. The receptor set was obtained from a woman aged 80 or over with COVID-19, enrolled during active disease.

The V and J genes are TRBV27 and TRBJ1-2; TRBD1 aligns across 9 bases. The CDR3 runs to 14 residues. Germline V gene data show CDR1 as MNHEY and CDR2 as SMNVEV (reference sequence). V was clipped by 6 bases and J by 8 bases; unmatched bases: 10. In DNA form, the CDR3 reads TGTGCCAGCAGAGAAACAGGGGGCGTTCGGGGCTACACCTTC. This sequence encodes CASRETGGVRGYTF.

The V and J genes are TRBV11-3 and TRBJ2-7; 9 bases align to TRBD1. This CDR3 comprises 13 residues. Germline CDR1 is SGHNT and CDR2 is YENEEA. J gave up 4 bases and V 4 bases, and 2 bases lay outside the gene matches. CDR3 amino acids: CASSSGQGYEQYF. The CDR3 DNA sequence: TGTGCCAGCAGCTCGGGACAGGGATACGAGCAGTACTTC. The full variable domain, with the rest looked up from reference TRBV11-3 and TRBJ2-7, is EAGVVQSPRYKIIEKKQPVAFWCNPISGHNTLYWYLQNLGQGPELLIRYENEEAVDDSQLPKDRFSAERLKGVDSTLKIQPAELGDSAVYLCASSSGQGYEQYFGPGTRLTVT.

This clone was detected only a few times. This chain connects TRBV24-1 to TRBJ1-2; 10 positions agree with TRBD1. Germline assignment: CDR1 KGHDR and CDR2 SFDVKD. The V segment lost 4 bases and the J segment 8 bases; nucleotides outside the gene matches: 9. The CDR3 is made up of 15 amino acids. The chain's CDR3 is CATSESSGTGEGYTF. CDR3 nucleotide sequence: TGTGCCACCAGTGAGTCCTCCGGGACAGGGGAAGGCTACACCTTC.

This clone was detected only once. CDR3 in amino acids: CASSVANTGSEAFF. DNA of the CDR3: TGTGCCAGCAGCGTAGCTAATACGGGGTCGGAAGCTTTCTTT. The chain is built from TRBV9 and TRBJ1-1; the D is unclear. CDR1 and CDR2 from the germline V gene are SGDLS and YYNGEE. This CDR3 region has 14 residues. Deletions cut 0 bases from V and 8 bases from J, with 14 bases between.

This clone was detected only once. The V and J genes are TRBV6-5 and TRBJ2-7, with no clear D. Germline CDR1 MNHEY, CDR2 SVGAGI. V gave up 4 bases and J gave up 7 bases, with 11 bases separating them. The CDR3 is 12 residues long. In nucleotides, the CDR3 is TGTGCCAGCAGTTCCCGGGTAGGAGAGCAGTACTTC. Protein sequence: CASSSRVGEQYF.

This clone occurred once. The chain employs TRBV7-9 and TRBJ2-1, with 11 bases aligning to TRBD2. CDR1 is SEHNR, CDR2 FQNEAQ, per germline (reference sequence). The V and J ends lost 5 bases and 2 bases, in that order; junction bases with no gene match: 8. This CDR3 spans 17 amino acids. CDR3 DNA: TGTGCCAGCAGCCTTTACCCTAGCGGGGGGCCCTACAATGAGCAGTTCTTC. This translates into CASSLYPSGGPYNEQFF.

The chain is built from TRBV7-2 and TRBJ1-1, with D perhaps TRBD1 (6 bases). Trimming stripped 4 bases from V and 5 bases from J, with 17 bases between. Germline V gene sequence: CDR1 SGHTA, CDR2 FQGNSA. The CDR3 is 15 amino acids. In DNA, the CDR3 is TGTGCCAGCAGCTATAGGGGAGGGGGAGGAACTGAAGCTTTCTTT. It yields the protein CASSYRGGGGTEAFF.

This clone showed up just once. V is TRBV6-5 and J is TRBJ1-1; perhaps TRBD1 as D (5 bases). Trimming removed 6 bases from V and 1 base from J, with 9 bases in between. Germline V gene data show CDR1 as MNHEY and CDR2 as SVGAGI. The CDR3 is made up of 13 amino acids. For the CDR3, the DNA is TGTGCCAGCAGAGGGGTTCGGAACACTGAAGCTTTCTTT. Its protein is CASRGVRNTEAFF.

This clone was seen more than once but under ten times. Here the CDR3 reads CASSLSQGGYTF. In DNA, the CDR3 is TGTGCCAGCAGCTTGTCCCAGGGGGGCTACACCTTC. The V gene is TRBV5-6, the J gene TRBJ1-2; D is possibly TRBD1 (6 bases). CDR3 length: 12 residues. Germline values: CDR1 SGHDT, CDR2 YYEEEE. The V gene lost 1 base and the J gene lost 8 bases, with 9 bases spanning the gap.

The rearrangement joins TRBV28 to TRBJ1-2, with 8 nucleotides matching TRBD1. After removal of 3 bases from V and 7 bases from J, the junction contained 10 bases not matched to a gene. The CDR3 extends over 15 amino acids. Per the germline V gene, CDR1 is MDHEN and CDR2 is SYDVKM. The CDR3 region has the DNA TGTGCCAGCAGTTTCGCCACAGGGGGAGGAGGTGGCTACACCTTC. Encoded protein: CASSFATGGGGGYTF.

The V and J genes are TRBV7-3 and TRBJ2-1, with D possibly matching TRBD2 (5 bases). Trimming cost V 5 bases and J 7 bases, with 12 bases left between them. The CDR3 has 13 amino acids. The germline gives CDR1 SGHTA, CDR2 FQGTGA. CDR3 in DNA: TGTGCCAGCAGCGAAGGACTTGGTAATGAGCAGTTCTTC. Residues: CASSEGLGNEQFF.

In this sample, this clone turned up once. This chain joins TRBV2 and TRBJ1-2, with unresolved D. This CDR3 spans 13 amino acids. V was cut by 2 bases and J by 2 bases, with 6 bases left in between. Germline values: CDR1 SNHLY, CDR2 FYNNEI. CDR3 region: CASSEYGNYGYTF. CDR3 in DNA: TGTGCCAGCAGTGAATACGGGAACTATGGCTACACCTTC. The full variable domain, rest sourced from reference TRBV2 and TRBJ1-2, is EPEVTQTPSHQVTQMGQEVILRCVPISNHLYFYWYRQILGQKVEFLVSFYNNEISEKSEIFDDQFSVERPDGSNFTLKIRSTKLEDSAMYFCASSEYGNYGYTFGSGTRLTVV.

The chain joins TRBV6-1 to TRBJ1-3, with D possibly matching TRBD1 (6 bases). CDR3 size: 16 residues. Looked up from germline, CDR1 is MNHNS and CDR2 is SASEGT. V was cut by 6 bases and J by 2 bases, with 17 bases left in between. Written as DNA, the CDR3 is TGTGCCAGCAGGGAAACAGGGAGTAGAGCTGGAAACACCATATATTTT. This translates into CASRETGSRAGNTIYF.

This clone occurred a few times. The gene calls are TRBV5-1 and TRBJ2-5; TRBD2 matches at 12 bases. Germline lookup yields CDR1 SGHRS and CDR2 YFSETQ. This CDR3 has 15 amino acids. V shed 4 bases and J 5 bases; nucleotides not matched to a gene: 6. The CDR3 spells CASSTGTSGWETQYF. DNA of the CDR3: TGCGCCAGCAGCACCGGGACTAGCGGGTGGGAGACCCAGTACTTC. The whole variable domain, remainder taken from reference TRBV5-1 and TRBJ2-5, is KAGVTQTPRYLIKTRGQQVTLSCSPISGHRSVSWYQQTPGQGLQFLFEYFSETQRNKGNFPGRFSGRQFSNSRSEMNVSTLELGDSALYLCASSTGTSGWETQYFGPGTRLLVL.

The chain uses TRBV10-3 and TRBJ1-2; D perhaps matches TRBD1 (5 bases). The germline V and J ends were trimmed by 6 bases and 4 bases, with 12 bases remaining between them. This CDR3 has 13 amino acids. The germline V gene encodes CDR1 ENHRY and CDR2 SYGVKD. CDR3 region: CAIRGFDSYGYTF. The CDR3, as DNA: TGTGCCATCAGGGGATTCGACAGCTATGGCTACACCTTC.

V is TRBV5-4 and J is TRBJ2-5, with 11 bases identical to TRBD2. With 2 bases clipped from V and 6 bases from J, the junction kept 9 bases outside the gene matches. This CDR3 is built from 16 residues. Germline values: CDR1 SGHNT, CDR2 YYREEE (reference sequence). The CDR3 DNA follows: TGTGCCAGCAGCTTATTTAGCGGGGGGGGCGGGCAGACCCAGTACTTC. Translated, it gives CASSLFSGGGGQTQYF.

The gene calls are TRBV11-2 and TRBJ2-7, with 7 bases matching TRBD1. This CDR3 spans 14 amino acids. V lost 6 bases, J lost 0 bases, and 5 bases stayed unmatched. Germline V CDR1 and CDR2: SGHAT, FQNNGV. The chain's CDR3 is CASRDRRYSYEQYV. The CDR3 bases are TGTGCCAGCAGGGACAGGCGATACTCCTACGAGCAGTACGTC.

This chain joins TRBV5-1 and TRBJ2-6; 7 bases match TRBD2. The CDR3 totals 18 residues. J was trimmed by 0 bases and V by 1 base; bases with no gene match: 7. Per the germline V gene, CDR1 is SGHRS and CDR2 is YFSETQ. The CDR3 sequence: CASSLNGGLSSGANVLTF. The CDR3 DNA reads TGCGCCAGCAGCTTGAACGGGGGGTTGTCCTCTGGGGCCAACGTCCTGACTTTC.

This chain connects TRBV5-1 to TRBJ2-2; D possibly corresponds to TRBD2 (6 bases). Germline V CDR1 and CDR2: SGHRS, YFSETQ. The CDR3 is 14 residues long. V was cut by 7 bases and J by 6 bases, with 16 bases left in between. The CDR3 sequence is CASGPEGPPGELFF. CDR3 bases: TGCGCCAGCGGACCGGAGGGCCCGCCCGGGGAGCTGTTTTTT.

The CDR3 nucleotides read TGTGCCAGCACTGGAAATGCGGGCGGAGGAAACACCATATATTTT. It translates to CASTGNAGGGNTIYF. The chain is built from TRBV2 and TRBJ1-3; D is undetermined. Germline V gene lookup returns CDR1 SNHLY and CDR2 FYNNEI. V was shortened by 7 bases and J by 4 bases, with 17 bases between the two germline ends. This CDR3 contains 15 residues. The full variable domain, in which reference TRBV2 and TRBJ1-3 provide the parts outside the CDR3, is EPEVTQTPSHQVTQMGQEVILRCVPISNHLYFYWYRQILGQKVEFLVSFYNNEISEKSEIFDDQFSVERPDGSNFTLKIRSTKLEDSAMYFCASTGNAGGGNTIYFGEGSWLTVV.

This chain uses TRBV7-2 with TRBJ2-1; 7 nucleotides line up with TRBD2. The CDR3 has 15 residues. Germline V gene sequence: CDR1 SGHTA, CDR2 FQGNSA. The J segment lost 3 bases and the V segment lost 2 bases, leaving 4 bases of the junction unmatched. The CDR3 region is CASSLRLADYNEQFF. DNA for the CDR3: TGTGCCAGCAGCTTACGGCTAGCGGACTACAATGAGCAGTTCTTC.

The V and J genes are TRBV10-3 and TRBJ2-7, with no clear D. The CDR3 extends over 12 amino acids. The germline V gene has CDR1 ENHRY and CDR2 SYGVKD. V lost 4 bases and J 8 bases, leaving 12 bases between the germline ends. The DNA of the CDR3 is TGTGCCATCAGTGTCGACCAGGCCCAGCAGTACGTC. This translates into CAISVDQAQQYV.

J is TRBJ2-1 and V is TRBV4-2; 9 nucleotides line up with TRBD2. V gave up 1 base and J gave up 5 bases; unmatched junction bases: 9. Germline CDR1 is LGHNA and CDR2 is YNFKEQ. The CDR3 totals 17 residues. Here the CDR3 DNA reads TGTGCCAGCAGCCAAGTGAATGGGCGGGGGGGTAACAATGAGCAGTTCTTC. Its translation: CASSQVNGRGGNNEQFF.

This chain links TRBV27 with TRBJ1-6; D may be TRBD1 (5 bases). Germline CDR1 is MNHEY and CDR2 is SMNVEV (reference sequence). V lost 6 bases, J lost 10 bases, and 13 bases lay in between. The CDR3 has 13 residues. CDR3 DNA sequence: TGTGCCAGCAGATCTACGGGGGGATCACCCCTCCACTTT. It translates to CASRSTGGSPLHF.

The V and J genes are TRBV2 and TRBJ1-1, with 8 positions matching TRBD1. After removal of 3 bases from V and 4 bases from J, the junction contained 4 bases not matched to a gene. Germline V gene data show CDR1 as SNHLY and CDR2 as FYNNEI. CDR3 length: 14 residues. The CDR3 DNA reads as TGTGCCAGCAGTGACAGGGGGCAGAGCACTGAAGCTTTCTTT. This sequence encodes CASSDRGQSTEAFF. The entire variable domain, with the rest obtained from reference TRBV2 and TRBJ1-1, is as follows: EPEVTQTPSHQVTQMGQEVILRCVPISNHLYFYWYRQILGQKVEFLVSFYNNEISEKSEIFDDQFSVERPDGSNFTLKIRSTKLEDSAMYFCASSDRGQSTEAFFGQGTRLTVV.

The J gene is TRBJ2-7, the V gene TRBV6-2 or TRBV6-3, with 11 bases identical to TRBD2. V trimming: 2 bases; J trimming: 6 bases; junction bases outside the gene matches: 6. This CDR3 has 15 amino acids. Germline values: CDR1 MNHEY, CDR2 SVGEGT. Here the CDR3 DNA reads TGTGCCAGCAGTTACGGCGGGCTAGCGGGGGGCGAGCAGTACTTC. It encodes CASSYGGLAGGEQYF.

The V gene is TRBV28, the J gene TRBJ1-2; 8 positions agree with TRBD1. Germline lookup yields CDR1 MDHEN and CDR2 SYDVKM. CDR3 length: 15 amino acids. With V trimmed by 8 bases and J by 1 base, 9 bases remained unmatched. In DNA, the CDR3 is TGTGCCAGCTCAAACAGGGGGATAAATAACTATGGCTACACCTTC. Amino acid sequence: CASSNRGINNYGYTF.

This clone came up a few times. The chain links TRBV29-1 to TRBJ1-1; 7 nucleotides agree with TRBD1. Germline values: CDR1 SQVTM, CDR2 ANQGSEA. This CDR3 has 12 residues. V trimming: 4 bases; J trimming: 1 base; junction bases outside the gene matches: 0. CDR3 bases: TGCAGCGTTGGGACAGGGAACACTGAAGCTTTCTTT. Its translation is CSVGTGNTEAFF.

With regard to this clone: Relative to the germline gene, one junction end is altered; a read error may explain this. The gene calls are TRBV25-1 and TRBJ2-5; 10 bases match TRBD2. The CDR3 is 18 residues long. The germline V gene has CDR1 MGHDK and CDR2 SYGVNS. As DNA, the CDR3 is TGTGCCAGCAGCTTTATAAGAGCTAGCGGGGGATTCCAAGGGACCCAGTACTTC. Its protein is CASSFIRASGGFQGTQYF.

V usage is TRBV7-2 and J usage is TRBJ2-5, with D tentatively TRBD2 (9 bases). The V and J ends lost 5 bases and 5 bases respectively, with 21 bases between them. Per the germline V gene, CDR1 is SGHTA and CDR2 is FQGNSA. The CDR3 has 16 residues. The CDR3: CASSAQGAGGRETQYF. The CDR3 bases are TGTGCCAGCAGCGCTCAGGGGGCGGGGGGGCGGGAGACCCAGTACTTC.

Only a few counts were recorded for this clone. The chain carries TRBV7-8 and TRBJ1-5, with TRBD1 matching 12 bases. There are 15 residues in the CDR3. From germline, CDR1 is SGHVS and CDR2 FQNEAQ. V was clipped by 3 bases and J by 6 bases; unmatched bases: 3. The CDR3 spells CASSLGTGGSQPQHF. The CDR3, as DNA: TGTGCCAGCAGCTTGGGGACAGGGGGCAGTCAGCCCCAGCATTTT.

The chain couples TRBV28 to TRBJ1-4; possibly TRBD1 for D (5 bases). The germline V gene has CDR1 MDHEN and CDR2 SYDVKM. Trimming removed 2 bases at V and 7 bases at J, with 11 bases between. The CDR3 is 14 residues long. In DNA form, the CDR3 reads TGTGCCAGCAGTTTAGGAGGGCAGGGTGAAAAACTGTTTTTT. Translating gives CASSLGGQGEKLFF.